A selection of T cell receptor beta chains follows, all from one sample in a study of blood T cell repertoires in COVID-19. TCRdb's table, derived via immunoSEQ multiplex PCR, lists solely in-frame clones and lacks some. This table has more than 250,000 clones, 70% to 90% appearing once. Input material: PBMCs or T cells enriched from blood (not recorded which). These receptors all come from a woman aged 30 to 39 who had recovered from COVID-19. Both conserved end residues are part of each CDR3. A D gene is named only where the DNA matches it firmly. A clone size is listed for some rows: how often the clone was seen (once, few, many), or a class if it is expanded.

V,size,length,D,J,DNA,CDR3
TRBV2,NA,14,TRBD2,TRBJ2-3,TGTGCCAGCCTTTCAGCGGGGGCCGCGGGGCCGCAGTATTTT,CASLSAGAAGPQYF
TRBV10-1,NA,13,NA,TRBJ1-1,TGCGCCAGCAAAGTAGGGGCGGACACTGAAGCTTTCTTT,CASKVGADTEAFF
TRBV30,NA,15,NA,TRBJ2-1,TGTGCCTGCAATTCCCCGGGGAGCTCCTACAATGAGCAGTTCTTC,CACNSPGSSYNEQFF
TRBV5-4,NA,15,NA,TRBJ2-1,TGTGCCAGCAGCCCACGACAGAAATCCTACAATGAGCAGTTCTTC,CASSPRQKSYNEQFF
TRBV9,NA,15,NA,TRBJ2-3,TGTGCCAGCAGCGTAGTCGGGGTGAACACAGATACGCAGTATTTT,CASSVVGVNTDTQYF
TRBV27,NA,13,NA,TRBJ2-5,TGTGCCAGCAGTTTGGGCAGACAAGAGACCCAGTACTTC,CASSLGRQETQYF
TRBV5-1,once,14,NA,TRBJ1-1,TGCGCCAGCAGCTTGAAGAGCATGAACACTGAAGCTTTCTTT,CASSLKSMNTEAFF
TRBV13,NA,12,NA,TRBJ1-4,TGTGCCAGCAGCAAGACAGGTAGTCAACTGTTTTTT,CASSKTGSQLFF
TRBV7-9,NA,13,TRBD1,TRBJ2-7,TGTGCCAGCAGCGGACAGGGGCAGTACGAGCAGTACTTC,CASSGQGQYEQYF
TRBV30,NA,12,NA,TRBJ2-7,TGTGCCTGGAGACAGGGTTCCTACGAGCAGTACTTC,CAWRQGSYEQYF
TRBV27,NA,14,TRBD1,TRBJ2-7,TGTGCCAGCAGTACAGCCGGGACAGGGGTCGAGCAGTACTTC,CASSTAGTGVEQYF
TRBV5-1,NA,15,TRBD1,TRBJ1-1,TGCGCCAGCAGCTCGGGACAGTCTATGAACACTGAAGCTTTCTTT,CASSSGQSMNTEAFF
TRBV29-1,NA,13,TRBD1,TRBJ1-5,TGCAGCGTTGGTCAGGGGGGCAATCAGCCCCAGCATTTT,CSVGQGGNQPQHF
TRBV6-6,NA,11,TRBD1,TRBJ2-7,TGTGCCATACAGGGGGCTGATGAGCAGTACTTC,CAIQGADEQYF
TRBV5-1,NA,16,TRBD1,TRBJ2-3,TGCGCCAGCAGCCCTCCGGGACAGGGGGCTTCAGATACGCAGTATTTT,CASSPPGQGASDTQYF
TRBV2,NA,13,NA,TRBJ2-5,TGTGCCAGCAGGGGACTCCCGGGGGAGACCCAGTACTTC,CASRGLPGETQYF
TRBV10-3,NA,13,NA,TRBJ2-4,TGTGCCATCAGTGAGTCATCCTTAAACATTCAGTACTTC,CAISESSLNIQYF
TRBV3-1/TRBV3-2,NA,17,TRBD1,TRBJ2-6,TGTGCCAGCAGCCAAGGGACAGGTACTTCTGGGGCCAACGTCCTGACTTTC,CASSQGTGTSGANVLTF
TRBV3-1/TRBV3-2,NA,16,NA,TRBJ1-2,TGTGCCAGCAGCCACCAAACCCCGGGGGGTGGGTATGGCTACACCTTC,CASSHQTPGGGYGYTF
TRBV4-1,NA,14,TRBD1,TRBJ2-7,TGCGCCAGCAGCCCCCAGGGGGTAAGGTACGAGCAGTACTTC,CASSPQGVRYEQYF
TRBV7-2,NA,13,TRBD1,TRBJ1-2,TGTGCCAGCAGCTTAGTACAGGGGAATGGCTACACCTTC,CASSLVQGNGYTF